Presented here are 2 T cell receptor beta chains from one specimen sequenced in a study of T cells in Graves' hyperthyroidism and ophthalmopathy. The CDR3 regions of TCR beta were amplified from RNA transcripts. The HTBI primer set served for first-round RT-PCR of the TCR CDR3. Using its own MiXCR run on the multiplex PCR reads, TCRdb lists one record per CDR3 protein. The sample has approximately 590,000 distinct CDR3 sequences, approximately 15% seen once; the top ten hold around 7.3%. Sequenced: blood. The receptors derive from a woman in her twenties or thirties with Graves' hyperthyroidism.

This clonotype was recorded a few times. The chain uses TRBV4-1 and TRBJ2-1; 7 bases map to TRBD2. V shed 4 bases, J shed 7 bases, and the junction held 10 bases outside the gene matches. The CDR3 contains 15 residues. Germline values: CDR1 MGHRA, CDR2 YSYEKL. The chain's CDR3 is CASSPRGGRFNEQFF. In nucleotides, the CDR3 is TGCGCCAGCAGCCCACGTGGCGGGAGATTTAATGAGCAGTTCTTC.

This clonotype was counted only a few times. In DNA form, the CDR3 reads TGCAGCGCCCGGACATTCATGAACACTGAAGCTTTCTTT. It encodes CSARTFMNTEAFF. The V call is TRBV29-1, the J call TRBJ1-1; possibly TRBD1 for D (5 bases). This CDR3 spans 13 amino acids. Trimming took off 7 bases at V and 0 bases at J, with 12 bases between the two ends. Germline-derived CDR1 and CDR2 are SQVTM and ANQGSEA.